The 20 T cell receptor beta chains reported below all come from one sample, sequenced in a study of response to subunit inactivated influenza vaccine. MiXCR was run by TCRdb on the RT-PCR reads, yielding one entry per CDR3 protein. The table includes 250,000 to 350,000 distinct CDR3 sequences, roughly 20% detected once. The sample here was PBMCs from blood, taken 21 months after vaccination. All receptors derive from a man aged 50-75 years who received an inactivated influenza vaccine.

CDR3 protein: CASSFSEKLFF. The CDR3 DNA follows: TGTGCCAGCAGCTTCTCGGAAAAACTGTTTTTT. This chain connects TRBV11-2 to TRBJ1-4; D remains ambiguous. CDR1 SGHAT and CDR2 FQNNGV come from the germline V gene. CDR3 length: 11 residues. V was shortened by 3 bases and J by 8 bases, with 4 bases between the two germline ends.

The chain carries TRBV3-1 and TRBJ2-1, with a possible D match to TRBD2 (6 bases). Per germline, CDR1 LGHDT and CDR2 YNNKEL (reference sequence). The CDR3 has 15 amino acids. Trimming pared 4 bases from V and 4 bases from J, leaving 14 bases between. This CDR3 is CASSRGTSKYNEQFF. The CDR3 region has the DNA TGTGCCAGCAGCCGCGGGACTTCGAAATACAATGAGCAGTTCTTC.

J is TRBJ1-2 and V is TRBV7-9; the D is unclear. The V gene's germline CDR1 is SEHNR and CDR2 FQNEAQ (reference sequence). V lost 0 bases and J 8 bases, leaving 10 bases between the germline ends. CDR3 size: 13 residues. CDR3 sequence: CASSLAGRGGYTF. In DNA, the CDR3 is TGTGCCAGCAGCTTAGCGGGCAGAGGAGGCTACACCTTC.

This clonotype was seen a handful of times. V is TRBV6-5 and J is TRBJ1-2; TRBD1 aligns across 9 bases. CDR1 is MNHEY and CDR2 is SVGAGI in the germline V gene. The CDR3 is 16 amino acids. Trimming took 2 bases from V and 6 from J; bases not matched to a gene: 10. The DNA for the CDR3 is TGTGCCAGCAGTTACGAAGCCGGGACAGGGTTGCATGGCTACACCTTC. Protein: CASSYEAGTGLHGYTF.

The chain is built from TRBV18 and TRBJ2-7; possibly TRBD1 for D (6 bases). The CDR3 has 15 amino acids. Germline loops: CDR1 KGHSH, CDR2 LQKENI. Trimming removed 6 bases from V and 7 bases from J, with 22 bases in between. The CDR3 protein is CASSQRAQGVSEQYF. In nucleotides, the CDR3 is TGTGCCAGCTCTCAAAGAGCACAGGGAGTCAGTGAGCAGTACTTC.

The genes are TRBV6-5 and TRBJ2-3; D unresolved. CDR1 is MNHEY and CDR2 is SVGAGI in the germline V gene. The CDR3 is 12 amino acids. V dropped 4 bases and J dropped 4 bases, with 6 bases sitting between them. This chain's CDR3 is CASSSSADTQYF. The DNA of the CDR3 is TGTGCCAGCAGTTCCTCAGCAGATACGCAGTATTTT.

This clonotype was counted ten times or more. The V call is TRBV12-3 or TRBV12-4, the J call TRBJ1-5; D may be TRBD1 (5 bases). Trimming took off 5 bases at V and 4 bases at J, with 15 bases between the two ends. The CDR3 has 15 amino acids. The CDR3 sequence: CASSTAQERNQPQHF. The CDR3 nucleotides are TGTGCCAGCAGTACAGCACAGGAGAGGAATCAGCCCCAGCATTTT.

This clonotype has more than one count but fewer than ten. The genes are TRBV5-1 and TRBJ1-6, with a tentative D call TRBD1 (5 bases). This CDR3 is 14 amino acids long. With 5 bases removed from V and 14 bases from J, the gap between germline ends came to 20 bases. In germline, CDR1 is SGHRS, CDR2 YFSETQ. CDR3 nucleotide sequence: TGCGCCAGCAGAACCACTCGACCGGGGGGGGCCCTCCACTTT. Its protein is CASRTTRPGGALHF.

This clonotype was seen a few times. This chain joins TRBV29-1 and TRBJ1-5; D is ambiguous. Germline lookup yields CDR1 SQVTM and CDR2 ANQGSEA. Trimming removed 2 bases at V and 2 bases at J, with 7 bases between. The CDR3 has 13 residues. CDR3 amino acids: CSVERGGNQPQHF. Written as DNA, the CDR3 is TGCAGCGTTGAACGTGGCGGCAATCAGCCCCAGCATTTT. The variable domain in full, completed from reference TRBV29-1 and TRBJ1-5, reads SAVISQKPSRDICQRGTSLTIQCQVDSQVTMMFWYRQQPGQSLTLIATANQGSEATYESGFVIDKFPISRPNLTFSTLTVSNMSPEDSSIYLCSVERGGNQPQHFGDGTRLSIL.

This clonotype was found a few times. J is TRBJ1-1 and V is TRBV3-1, with unresolved D. Trimming removed 0 bases at V and 6 bases at J, with 5 bases between. The germline CDR1 and CDR2 sequences are LGHDT and YNNKEL (reference sequence). The CDR3 consists of 12 residues. The CDR3 nucleotides read TGTGCCAGCAGCCAAGAGTCAGCTGAAGCTTTCTTT. Encoded protein: CASSQESAEAFF.

This clonotype appeared many times. As DNA, the CDR3 is TGTGCCAGCAGGGACAGGGGGAACACTGAAGCTTTCTTT. Its protein is CASRDRGNTEAFF. The rearrangement links TRBV4-2 to TRBJ1-1; 9 nucleotides align to TRBD1. The CDR3 runs to 13 residues. Unmatched junction bases numbered 0, after V lost 6 bases and J lost 1 base. Per the germline V gene, CDR1 is LGHNA and CDR2 is YNFKEQ.

This clonotype was counted only a few times. V gene TRBV7-2 combines with J gene TRBJ2-2, with 8 positions matching TRBD1. In germline, CDR1 is SGHTA, CDR2 FQGNSA. The CDR3 consists of 14 residues. J was trimmed by 6 bases and V by 4 bases; bases with no gene match: 4. As DNA, the CDR3 is TGTGCCAGCAGCTCGGACAGGGTCCCCGGGGAGCTGTTTTTT. It is translated as CASSSDRVPGELFF.

This rearrangement joins TRBV28 to TRBJ2-7; 11 bases are shared with TRBD1. After removal of 6 bases from V and 4 bases from J, the junction contained 8 bases not matched to a gene. Germline CDR1 MDHEN, CDR2 SYDVKM. The CDR3 covers 15 residues. CDR3 nucleotides: TGTGCCAGCAGCCCCGGGGACAGGGGGTATTACGAGCAGTACTTC. As protein: CASSPGDRGYYEQYF.

The rearrangement joins TRBV6-4 to TRBJ2-7, with 9 bases that match TRBD2. CDR1 is MRHNA, CDR2 SNTAGT, per germline. V gave up 4 bases and J gave up 4 bases; unmatched junction bases: 2. The length of the CDR3 is 13 residues. The CDR3 loop is CASSVTSGYEQYF. CDR3 DNA: TGTGCCAGCAGTGTGACTAGCGGTTACGAGCAGTACTTC.

The chain employs TRBV3-1 and TRBJ1-6, with a weak D call TRBD1 (5 bases). Trimming took 4 bases from V and 1 from J, leaving 8 bases between them. This CDR3 region has 15 residues. Germline CDR1 LGHDT, CDR2 YNNKEL (reference sequence). The CDR3 region has the DNA TGTGCCAGCAGCCCGGGGGTGTCCTATAATTCACCCCTCCACTTT. It translates to CASSPGVSYNSPLHF.

The gene calls are TRBV10-3 and TRBJ2-7; no clear D. Germline loops: CDR1 ENHRY, CDR2 SYGVKD. The CDR3 runs 14 residues. V shed 6 bases and J shed 7 bases, with 19 bases lying between them. The CDR3 sequence is CAISTSPSSGEQYF. The CDR3 DNA reads as TGTGCCATCAGCACGTCGCCCTCTTCTGGGGAGCAGTACTTC.

This clonotype was detected ten times or more. The junction and the germline gene differ at one end; a read error may be behind it. This chain joins TRBV5-1 and TRBJ2-3, with D perhaps TRBD1 (5 bases). There are 13 residues in the CDR3. Germline CDR1 reads SGHRS; CDR2 reads YFSETQ. CDR3 region: CASSLQGTDTQYF. As DNA, the CDR3 is TGTGCCAGCAGCTTACAGGGCACAGATACGCAGTATTTT.

The CDR3: CASSSGQGKSYGYTF. In DNA, the CDR3 is TGTGCCAGCAGTTCCGGACAGGGTAAAAGCTATGGCTACACCTTC. The genes are TRBV28 and TRBJ1-2; 8 bases fit TRBD1. Germline V gene lookup returns CDR1 MDHEN and CDR2 SYDVKM. The ends lost 4 bases at V and 4 bases at J; junction bases unmatched: 8. This CDR3 contains 15 residues.

CDR3 sequence (DNA): TGTGCCAGCAGCGGGACCCGGATCTATGGCTACACCTTC. Translating gives CASSGTRIYGYTF. The chain recombines TRBV5-5 with TRBJ1-2, with a weak D call TRBD1 (5 bases). The length of the CDR3 is 13 residues. V shed 4 bases and J shed 4 bases, with 11 bases lying between them. Germline V gene data show CDR1 as SGHKS and CDR2 as YYEKEE (reference sequence).

V is TRBV19 and J is TRBJ1-5; the match to TRBD1 covers 9 bases. After removal of 7 bases from V and 7 bases from J, the junction contained 17 bases not matched to a gene. The CDR3 is made up of 17 amino acids. Germline values: CDR1 LNHDA, CDR2 SQIVND (reference sequence). This CDR3 is CASTGRDREGSRQPQHF. CDR3 coding DNA: TGTGCCAGTACTGGCCGGGACAGGGAAGGGTCCAGACAGCCCCAGCATTTT.